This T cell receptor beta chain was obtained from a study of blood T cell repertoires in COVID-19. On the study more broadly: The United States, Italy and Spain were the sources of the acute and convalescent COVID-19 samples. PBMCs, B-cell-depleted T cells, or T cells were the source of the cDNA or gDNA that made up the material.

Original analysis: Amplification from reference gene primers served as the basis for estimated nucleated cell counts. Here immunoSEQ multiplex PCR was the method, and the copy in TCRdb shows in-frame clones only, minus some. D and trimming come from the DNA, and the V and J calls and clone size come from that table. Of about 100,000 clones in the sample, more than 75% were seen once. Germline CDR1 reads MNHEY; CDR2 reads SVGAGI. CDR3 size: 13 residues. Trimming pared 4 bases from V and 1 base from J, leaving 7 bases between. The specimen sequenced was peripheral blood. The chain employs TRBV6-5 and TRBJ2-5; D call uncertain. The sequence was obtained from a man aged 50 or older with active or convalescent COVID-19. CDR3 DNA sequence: TGTGCCAGCAGTTCCGCGCCCCAAGAGACCCAGTACTTC. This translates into CASSSAPQETQYF.